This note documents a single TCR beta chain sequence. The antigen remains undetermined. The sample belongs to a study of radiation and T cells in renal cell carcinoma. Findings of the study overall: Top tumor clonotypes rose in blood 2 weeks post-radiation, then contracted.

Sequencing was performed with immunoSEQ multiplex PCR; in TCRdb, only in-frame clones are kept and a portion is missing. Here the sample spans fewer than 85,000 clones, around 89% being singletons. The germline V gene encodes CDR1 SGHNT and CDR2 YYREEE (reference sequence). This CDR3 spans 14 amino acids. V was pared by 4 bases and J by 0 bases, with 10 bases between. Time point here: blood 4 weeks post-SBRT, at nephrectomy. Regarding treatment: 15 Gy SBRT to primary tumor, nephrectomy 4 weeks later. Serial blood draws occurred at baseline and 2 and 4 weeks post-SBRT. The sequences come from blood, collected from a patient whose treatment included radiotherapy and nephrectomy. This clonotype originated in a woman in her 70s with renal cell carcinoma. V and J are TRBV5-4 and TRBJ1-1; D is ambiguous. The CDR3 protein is CASSLESMNTEAFF. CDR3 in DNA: TGTGCCAGCAGCCTCGAGTCTATGAACACTGAAGCTTTCTTT. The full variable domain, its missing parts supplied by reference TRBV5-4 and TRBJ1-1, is ETGVTQSPTHLIKTRGQQVTLRCSSQSGHNTVSWYQQALGQGPQFIFQYYREEENGRGNFPPRFSGLQFPNYSSELNVNALELDDSALYLCASSLESMNTEAFFGQGTRLTVV.